Listed here is a single T cell receptor beta chain. Antigen: not known. This entry comes from a study of PD-1 blockade in classical Hodgkin lymphoma. Across the whole study: Each patient was given nivolumab 3 mg/kg through a vein every 2 weeks. General study results and limits: Newly diagnosed patients were said to have less baseline TCR diversity than healthy donors did. The diversity seen at baseline in complete responders resembled that of newly diagnosed patients. CD4+ TCR diversity, unlike CD8+, climbed significantly by C4D1.

Assay: immunoSEQ multiplex PCR; the TCRdb copy retains only in-frame clones and omits some. The data contain some 25,000 clones, 80% to 90% of them seen just once; the ten biggest clones take up 6.7%. Looked up from germline, CDR1 is SGHDT and CDR2 is YYEEEE. V lost 3 bases to trimming and J lost 4 bases, with 6 bases between them. The CDR3 has 12 residues. After autologous stem cell transplantation all patients relapsed, and prior brentuximab vedotin exposure differed between cohorts. Through magnetic negative selection, CD8+ T cells were separated from PBMCs that had been thawed. This material consisted of CD8+ T cells from blood, taken at baseline. V usage is TRBV5-6 and J usage is TRBJ2-3, with D hard to call. The TCR comes from a human donor with classical Hodgkin lymphoma. The CDR3 DNA reads as TGTGCCAGCAGCTCCCACCCAGATACGCAGTATTTT. Translating it yields CASSSHPDTQYF.